This passage covers 30 T cell receptor beta chains from one sample sequenced in a study of control samples from healthy donors and cancer patients. The table came from immunoSEQ multiplex PCR; TCRdb's copy has only in-frame clones and leaves some out. The table has 150,000 to 180,000 clones, over 85% seen once. The sequencing sample was made of blood. These receptors originate from a man aged 35 to 55 in good health.

This chain uses TRBV9 with TRBJ2-3, with TRBD2 identical over 9 bases. J was trimmed by 2 bases and V by 0 bases; bases with no gene match: 7. This CDR3 has 17 amino acids. Germline lookup yields CDR1 SGDLS and CDR2 YYNGEE. The CDR3 protein is CASSVDPAGGLTDTQYF. In nucleotides, the CDR3 is TGTGCCAGCAGCGTAGATCCAGCGGGGGGACTCACAGATACGCAGTATTTT.

The rearrangement joins TRBV6-1 to TRBJ1-2, with TRBD1 identical over 10 bases. This CDR3 region has 15 residues. Germline V gene data show CDR1 as MNHNS and CDR2 as SASEGT. Trimming cost V 2 bases and J 7 bases; bases outside gene matches: 7. The CDR3 DNA sequence: TGTGCCAGCAGTGAACTCCCCGGGACAGGGGTTGGCTACACCTTC. It codes for CASSELPGTGVGYTF.

The J gene is TRBJ2-1, the V gene TRBV19, with 11 bases identical to TRBD2. Germline V CDR1 and CDR2: LNHDA, SQIVND (reference sequence). The CDR3 loop spans 16 amino acids. The trim removed 6 bases at V and 9 bases at J, leaving 13 bases unmatched. This CDR3 reads CASSKFSGGAYGEQFF. The CDR3, as DNA: TGTGCCAGTAGCAAATTTAGCGGGGGGGCCTATGGTGAGCAGTTCTTC.

CDR3 loop: CASSTSTEFSYEQYF. CDR3 DNA: TGCGCCAGCAGCACCTCGACAGAGTTCTCCTACGAGCAGTACTTC. The chain joins TRBV4-1 to TRBJ2-7, with D possibly TRBD1 on 5 matching bases. CDR1 is MGHRA, CDR2 YSYEKL, per germline. V was pared by 5 bases and J by 0 bases, with 14 bases between. The CDR3 is 15 amino acids.

The V call is TRBV30, the J call TRBJ2-7; D is uncertain. CDR1 GTSNPN and CDR2 SVGIG come from the germline V gene (reference sequence). The germline V and J ends were trimmed by 1 base and 3 bases, with 4 bases remaining between them. CDR3 length: 11 amino acids. The CDR3 loop is CAWSAFYEQYF. The CDR3 DNA is TGTGCCTGGAGTGCGTTCTACGAGCAGTACTTC.

The V and J genes are TRBV27 and TRBJ2-1, with D maybe TRBD1 (6 bases). Germline V gives CDR1 MNHEY, CDR2 SMNVEV (reference sequence). The CDR3 extends over 13 amino acids. With 5 bases removed from V and 3 bases from J, the gap between germline ends came to 8 bases. Here the CDR3 DNA reads TGTGCCAGCAGTCAACAGGGCTACAATGAGCAGTTCTTC. This codes for CASSQQGYNEQFF.

The CDR3 region is CASHGGTVNTEAFF. Here the CDR3 DNA reads TGCGCCAGCCATGGCGGGACGGTGAACACTGAAGCTTTCTTT. The chain combines TRBV5-1 with TRBJ1-1; the D gene is possibly TRBD1 (5 bases). Germline V CDR1 and CDR2: SGHRS, YFSETQ. The CDR3 sequence is 14 residues long. V lost 7 bases to trimming and J lost 0 bases, with 13 bases between them.

In its sample, this clone was seen once. The V gene is TRBV7-9, the J gene TRBJ2-5; D ambiguous. The germline CDR1 and CDR2 sequences are SEHNR and FQNEAQ (reference sequence). This CDR3 comprises 15 residues. V was cut by 0 bases and J by 5 bases, with 13 bases left in between. Written as DNA, the CDR3 is TGTGCCAGCAGCTTAGCCCTGGGTCTGGGGGAGACCCAGTACTTC. Amino acids: CASSLALGLGETQYF.

The gene calls are TRBV6-1 and TRBJ1-3; D not certain. CDR3 length equals 15 residues. Germline assignment: CDR1 MNHNS and CDR2 SASEGT. V was clipped by 3 bases and J by 0 bases, with 9 bases between them. DNA for the CDR3: TGTGCCAGCAGTGATAGACAAGGCTCTGGAAACACCATATATTTT. Residues: CASSDRQGSGNTIYF.

The V call is TRBV15, the J call TRBJ2-2, with D tentatively TRBD1 (6 bases). Germline CDR1 LNHNV, CDR2 YYDKDF (reference sequence). Trimming stripped 0 bases from V and 4 bases from J, with 15 bases between. This CDR3 has 17 residues. The CDR3 region has the DNA TGTGCCACCAGCAGAGATAGTGGACAGCCTGGCACCGGGGAGCTGTTTTTT. It encodes CATSRDSGQPGTGELFF.

A few counts support this clone. This chain joins TRBV5-4 and TRBJ2-5, with TRBD2 matching 7 bases. CDR3 length: 14 residues. Per the germline V gene, CDR1 is SGHNT and CDR2 is YYREEE (reference sequence). V shed 5 bases, J shed 1 base, and the junction held 5 bases outside the gene matches. The CDR3: CASSSPGGQETQYF. The CDR3 nucleotides read TGTGCCAGCAGTTCCCCGGGGGGCCAAGAGACCCAGTACTTC.

The V call is TRBV27, the J call TRBJ2-5, with 8 bases that match TRBD2. This CDR3 spans 15 amino acids. Germline loops: CDR1 MNHEY, CDR2 SMNVEV (reference sequence). The trim removed 5 bases at V and 9 bases at J, leaving 14 bases unmatched. The CDR3 protein is CASSPRTSPEGAQYF. The CDR3 DNA reads TGTGCCAGCAGTCCCCGGACTAGCCCGGAGGGGGCCCAGTACTTC.

The V call is TRBV15, the J call TRBJ1-1; the D is unclear. The V gene's germline CDR1 is LNHNV and CDR2 YYDKDF (reference sequence). The CDR3 is 16 residues long. The ends were cut back, 1 base at V and 4 bases at J, with 16 bases in the middle. CDR3 region: CATSRGSVGRGTEAFF. In DNA, the CDR3 is TGTGCCACCAGCAGAGGGTCAGTAGGACGGGGCACTGAAGCTTTCTTT.

The chain links TRBV9 to TRBJ2-2, with 7 bases that match TRBD1. The CDR3 totals 18 residues. The V and J ends lost 4 bases and 0 bases, in that order; junction bases with no gene match: 12. The germline V gene has CDR1 SGDLS and CDR2 YYNGEE. As DNA, the CDR3 is TGTGCCAGCAGCTTCCCCCCAGGGGGACACGCGAACACCGGGGAGCTGTTTTTT. The encoded protein is CASSFPPGGHANTGELFF.

The chain carries TRBV12-3 or TRBV12-4 and TRBJ2-3, with unresolved D. The V end lost 4 bases, the J end lost 2 bases, and 7 bases lay between the germline ends. CDR3 size: 13 residues. DNA for the CDR3: TGTGCCAGCAGTTCGCGGAACACAGATACGCAGTATTTT. Translation: CASSSRNTDTQYF.

This rearrangement joins TRBV27 to TRBJ2-6, with a weak D call TRBD1 (6 bases). The germline V gene has CDR1 MNHEY and CDR2 SMNVEV (reference sequence). The V end was cut by 0 bases, the J end by 2 bases, with 17 bases between. The CDR3 covers 19 residues. CDR3 in amino acids: CASSLSLVRGRPGANVLTF. The CDR3 DNA reads as TGTGCCAGCAGTTTATCGCTAGTCAGGGGACGCCCTGGGGCCAACGTCCTGACTTTC.

The chain combines TRBV5-4 with TRBJ2-5, with D unclear. Trimming cost V 4 bases and J 0 bases, with 13 bases left between them. Germline CDR1 reads SGHNT; CDR2 reads YYREEE (reference sequence). The CDR3 length is 15 residues. The CDR3 protein is CASSASQKDQETQYF. DNA of the CDR3: TGTGCCAGCAGCGCGTCCCAGAAAGACCAAGAGACCCAGTACTTC.

The chain couples TRBV5-1 to TRBJ1-2; 10 bases are shared with TRBD1. The germline CDR1 and CDR2 sequences are SGHRS and YFSETQ. Unmatched junction bases numbered 2, after V lost 1 base and J lost 2 bases. This CDR3 has 15 residues. The CDR3 sequence is CASSLRQGANYGYTF. In DNA form, the CDR3 reads TGCGCCAGCAGCTTGAGACAGGGGGCAAACTATGGCTACACCTTC.

The chain links TRBV12-3 or TRBV12-4 to TRBJ2-2; no definite D call. V lost 5 bases to trimming and J lost 4 bases, with 8 bases between them. The CDR3 covers 13 residues. Written as DNA, the CDR3 is TGTGCCAGCAGTGACCGAGGCACCGGGGAGCTGTTTTTT. This gives the protein CASSDRGTGELFF.

A remark on this clone: A read error is likely, as this CDR3 ends without the conserved phenylalanine or tryptophan. The limits of the CDR3 on the DNA are not certain, so only TCRdb's listed CDR3 is given. V is TRBV4-1 and J is TRBJ1-2; TRBD1 was called by the table and not checked on the DNA. Germline V gene lookup returns CDR1 MGHRA and CDR2 YSYEKL. The CDR3 is 13 residues long, counting both termini. CDR3 loop: CASSQELGDRVTV.

CDR3 residues: CASSLERVETQYF. The CDR3 region has the DNA TGTGCCAGCAGCTTAGAGAGGGTAGAGACCCAGTACTTC. The chain links TRBV7-2 to TRBJ2-5; maybe TRBD2 (5 bases). The germline V gene has CDR1 SGHTA and CDR2 FQGNSA. V was pared by 1 base and J by 4 bases, with 7 bases between. This CDR3 has 13 amino acids.

For the CDR3, the DNA is TGCAGTGCTAGTGCCCGGACTAGCGGGGGGGCATTCGTGAATGAGCAGTTCTTC. Amino acids: CSASARTSGGAFVNEQFF. This chain uses TRBV20-1 with TRBJ2-1, with 15 bases matching TRBD2. Trimming removed 3 bases from V and 7 bases from J; junction bases left unmatched: 13. The CDR3 runs 18 residues. From germline, CDR1 is DFQATT and CDR2 SNEGSKA (reference sequence).

J is TRBJ1-2 and V is TRBV2; TRBD1 might be the D (5 bases). Trimming removed 10 bases at V and 4 bases at J, with 28 bases between. CDR1 and CDR2 (germline): SNHLY, FYNNEI. The CDR3 is made up of 17 amino acids. This CDR3 reads CAIDTLGRVRISYGYTF. The DNA for the CDR3 is TGTGCCATCGACACCCTGGGCAGGGTAAGGATAAGCTATGGCTACACCTTC. The full variable domain, completed using reference TRBV2 and TRBJ1-2, is EPEVTQTPSHQVTQMGQEVILRCVPISNHLYFYWYRQILGQKVEFLVSFYNNEISEKSEIFDDQFSVERPDGSNFTLKIRSTKLEDSAMYFCAIDTLGRVRISYGYTFGSGTRLTVV.

This clone is a singleton in its sample. V gene TRBV5-1 combines with J gene TRBJ2-7; D remains unclear. Germline CDR1 is SGHRS and CDR2 is YFSETQ. Trimming left V 1 base short and J 5 bases short, with 13 bases between. CDR3 length equals 14 residues. The CDR3 nucleotides read TGCGCCAGCAGCTTGTTCTTCGATCTCCACGAGCAGTACTTC. It is translated as CASSLFFDLHEQYF.

The chain is built from TRBV7-2 and TRBJ2-2; 10 positions match TRBD2. Germline V gives CDR1 SGHTA, CDR2 FQGNSA. The CDR3 consists of 17 residues. V was clipped by 5 bases and J by 7 bases; unmatched bases: 13. The CDR3: CASSLGLAETFNGELFF. The CDR3 DNA sequence: TGTGCCAGCAGCCTCGGACTAGCGGAGACGTTCAACGGGGAGCTGTTTTTT.

The chain uses TRBV3-1 (or the pseudogene TRBV3-2) and TRBJ2-7; the D call may be TRBD1 or TRBD2 (5 bases each). The V gene lost 1 base and the J gene lost 1 base, with 32 bases spanning the gap. The CDR3 has 22 amino acids. The germline gives CDR1 LGHDT, CDR2 YNNKEL (reference sequence). This CDR3 is CASSQGPTKGRAALRASYEQYF. The DNA for the CDR3 is TGTGCCAGCAGCCAAGGCCCTACAAAGGGACGGGCGGCATTGAGGGCTTCCTACGAGCAGTACTTC.

J is TRBJ1-6 and V is TRBV2, with 7 bases lining up with TRBD1. V lost 10 bases, J lost 10 bases, and 10 bases stayed unmatched. This CDR3 region has 13 residues. The germline V gene encodes CDR1 SNHLY and CDR2 FYNNEI. CDR3 sequence reads: CATSTGLWSPLHF. The CDR3 coding sequence is TGTGCCACCTCGACAGGGTTGTGGTCACCCCTCCACTTT.

In the case of this clone: Other DNA sequences in this sample translate to the same CDR3. The chain uses TRBV28 and TRBJ2-7; 9 bases match TRBD1. The CDR3 has 15 amino acids. Looked up from germline, CDR1 is MDHEN and CDR2 is SYDVKM. Trimming removed 5 bases from V and 3 bases from J; junction bases left unmatched: 8. Here the CDR3 reads CASSPRGQGNYEQYF. The CDR3 DNA reads as TGTGCCAGCAGTCCCAGGGGACAGGGAAACTACGAGCAGTACTTC.

This chain connects TRBV4-3 to TRBJ1-2; the match to TRBD1 covers 11 bases. The CDR3 length is 16 residues. The junction had 6 bases not matched to a gene; V was cut back by 4 bases and J by 2 bases. Germline CDR1 and CDR2: LGHNA and YSLEER. The CDR3 bases are TGCGCCAGCAGCCCGGACAGGGGGCGCAGGAACTATGGCTACACCTTC. This encodes CASSPDRGRRNYGYTF.

V is TRBV5-4 and J is TRBJ2-1, with 8 bases lining up with TRBD2. In germline, CDR1 is SGHNT, CDR2 YYREEE (reference sequence). This CDR3 spans 14 amino acids. The V segment lost 4 bases and the J segment 8 bases; nucleotides outside the gene matches: 8. CDR3 in amino acids: CASSRGLVMDEQFF. The CDR3 DNA is TGTGCCAGCAGCCGGGGACTAGTGATGGATGAGCAGTTCTTC.